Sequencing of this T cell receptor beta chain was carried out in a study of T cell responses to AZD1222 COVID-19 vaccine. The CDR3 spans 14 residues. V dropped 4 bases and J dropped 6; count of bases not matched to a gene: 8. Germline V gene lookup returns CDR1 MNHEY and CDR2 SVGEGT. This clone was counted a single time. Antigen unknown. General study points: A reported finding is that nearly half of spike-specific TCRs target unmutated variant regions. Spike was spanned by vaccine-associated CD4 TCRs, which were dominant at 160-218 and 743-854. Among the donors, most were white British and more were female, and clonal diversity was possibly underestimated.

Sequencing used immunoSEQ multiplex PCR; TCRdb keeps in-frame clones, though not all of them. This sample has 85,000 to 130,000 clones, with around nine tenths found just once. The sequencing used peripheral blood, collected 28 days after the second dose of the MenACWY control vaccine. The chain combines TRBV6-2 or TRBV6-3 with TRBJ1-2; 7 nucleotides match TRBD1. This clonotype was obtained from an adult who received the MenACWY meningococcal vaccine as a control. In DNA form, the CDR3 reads TGTGCCAGCAGTTCGCGACAGGGTAGGGATGGCTACACCTTC. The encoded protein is CASSSRQGRDGYTF.